Listed below are T cell receptor beta chains from one sample, sequenced in a study of blood T cell repertoires in COVID-19. Using immunoSEQ multiplex PCR, the repertoire was profiled, and TCRdb retains in-frame clones only, with some absent. The data contain a few hundred thousand clones, 80% to 90% of them singletons. Sequencing used PBMCs or T cells enriched from blood (not recorded which). These receptors all stem from a man aged 40-49 years in a cohort exposed to, infected with or recovered from COVID-19 (not recorded which). Both conserved end residues are part of each CDR3. A D gene is named only where the DNA matches it firmly. Only part of the rows carry a size: once, few, many, or a class if the clone is expanded.

J gene	D gene	V gene	clone size	CDR3 protein	CDR3 DNA
TRBJ2-2	NA	TRBV27	NA	CASGLQGGLFF	TGTGCCAGCGGCCTACAAGGCGGGCTGTTTTTT
TRBJ1-4	TRBD1	TRBV5-1	NA	CASSDTGATNEKLFF	TGCGCCAGCAGCGATACAGGGGCAACTAATGAAAAACTGTTTTTT
TRBJ2-7	TRBD1	TRBV7-2	NA	CASSPTTGGSGNEQYF	TGTGCCAGCAGCCCGACCACAGGGGGCTCTGGTAACGAGCAGTACTTC
TRBJ2-3	NA	TRBV7-2	once	CASSLDRGRTDTQYF	TGTGCCAGCAGCTTAGACCGCGGGCGCACAGATACGCAGTATTTT
TRBJ1-2	NA	TRBV28	NA	CASSLGQYYGYTF	TGTGCCAGCAGTTTAGGACAATACTATGGCTACACCTTC
TRBJ2-2	NA	TRBV5-1	NA	CASSEPGTYTNTGELFF	TGCGCCAGCAGCGAGCCCGGGACTTACACGAACACCGGGGAGCTGTTTTTT
TRBJ1-1	TRBD1	TRBV10-3	NA	CAILGQGYTEAFF	TGTGCCATCCTCGGACAGGGCTACACTGAAGCTTTCTTT
TRBJ1-5	NA	TRBV9	NA	CASSVGAGANPQHF	TGTGCCAGCAGCGTGGGGGCAGGGGCTAACCCCCAGCATTTT
TRBJ2-1	NA	TRBV28	NA	CASSFGSVPLNEQFF	TGTGCCAGCAGTTTTGGGAGCGTACCACTAAATGAGCAGTTCTTC
TRBJ1-6	TRBD1	TRBV19	NA	CASRSVHRGGSPLHF	TGTGCCAGTAGATCCGTACACAGGGGCGGTTCACCCCTCCACTTT
TRBJ2-2	NA	TRBV12-5	NA	CASGFLRVLNTGELFF	TGTGCTAGTGGTTTCCTCAGGGTGTTGAACACCGGGGAGCTGTTTTTT
TRBJ1-6	NA	TRBV27	NA	CASSNRVLNSPLHF	TGTGCCAGCAGTAACAGAGTTCTTAATTCACCCCTCCACTTT
TRBJ2-1	NA	TRBV18	NA	CASSPPTSIYNEQFF	TGTGCCAGCTCACCACCGACATCAATCTACAATGAGCAGTTCTTC
TRBJ2-6	NA	TRBV5-4	NA	CASTLKTILSGANVLTF	TGTGCCAGCACCTTGAAGACTATCCTTTCTGGGGCCAACGTCCTGACTTTC
TRBJ1-6	NA	TRBV28	NA	CASRRDGGATNSPLHF	TGTGCCAGCAGGCGGGACGGTGGCGCGACGAATTCACCCCTCCACTTT
TRBJ2-3	TRBD2	TRBV5-1	once	CASSSTSGGDTQYF	TGCGCCAGCAGCTCCACTAGCGGGGGAGATACGCAGTATTTT
TRBJ2-3	TRBD1	TRBV19	NA	CASSNRGWTDTQYF	TGTGCCAGTAGTAACAGGGGGTGGACAGATACGCAGTATTTT
TRBJ2-3	TRBD2	TRBV11-2	NA	CASSLVGTSGRFYNTQYF	TGTGCCAGCAGCTTAGTAGGGACTAGCGGGAGGTTCTATAATACGCAGTATTTT
TRBJ1-5	TRBD1	TRBV10-2	NA	CASSDSGQGNNQPQHF	TGCGCCAGCAGCGACTCCGGACAGGGCAACAATCAGCCCCAGCATTTT
TRBJ2-7	TRBD2	TRBV5-4	NA	CASSSGTSGAYEQYF	TGTGCCAGCAGCTCCGGGACTAGCGGGGCCTACGAGCAGTACTTC
TRBJ1-1	TRBD1	TRBV6-5	NA	CASPDRGIENTEAFF	TGTGCCAGCCCCGACAGGGGGATTGAGAACACTGAAGCTTTCTTT
TRBJ2-1	TRBD2	TRBV5-4	NA	CASSLAGLAAYGLAEQFF	TGTGCCAGCAGCTTGGCGGGACTAGCGGCATACGGCTTGGCTGAGCAGTTCTTC